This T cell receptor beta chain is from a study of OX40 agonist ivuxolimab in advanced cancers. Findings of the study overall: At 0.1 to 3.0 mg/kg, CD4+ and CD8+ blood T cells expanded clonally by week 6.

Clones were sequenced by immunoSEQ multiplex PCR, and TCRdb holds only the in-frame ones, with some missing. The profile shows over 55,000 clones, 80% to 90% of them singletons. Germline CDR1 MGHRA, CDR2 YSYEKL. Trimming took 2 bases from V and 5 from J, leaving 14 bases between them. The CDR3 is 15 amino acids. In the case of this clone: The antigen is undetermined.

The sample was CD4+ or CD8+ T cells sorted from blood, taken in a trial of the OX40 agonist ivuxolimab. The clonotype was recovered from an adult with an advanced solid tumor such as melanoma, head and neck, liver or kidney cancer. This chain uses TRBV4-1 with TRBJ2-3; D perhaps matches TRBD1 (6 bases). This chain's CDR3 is CASSQTFPRGDTQYF. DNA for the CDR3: TGCGCCAGCAGCCAAACTTTCCCCAGGGGAGATACGCAGTATTTT.